The rows below give T cell receptor beta chains drawn from one sample of a study of T cell responses to AZD1222 COVID-19 vaccine. Profiling relied on immunoSEQ multiplex PCR, and the TCRdb table lists in-frame clones only, not all of them. This sample has approximately 150,000 clones, with 94% found just once. The specimen was peripheral blood, collected 28 days after the second AZD1222 dose. These receptors originate from an adult who received the AZD1222 COVID-19 vaccine. Each CDR3 is given with its conserved first and last residue. D genes are given only for firm matches. Clone size is not always given. Where it is, it says once, few, many or a class for expanded clones.

v_call	d_call	clone_size	j_call	cdr3_nt	cdr3_aa
TRBV28	TRBD1	.	TRBJ1-2	TGTGCCAGCAGTTTGGGCGGGACAGCCTATGGCTACACCTTC	CASSLGGTAYGYTF
TRBV29-1	.	.	TRBJ2-1	TGCAGCGGTGCTGAGGGCCGGGTGTATGAGCAGTTCTTC	CSGAEGRVYEQFF
TRBV2	.	.	TRBJ1-1	TGTGCCAGCAGCCTAGGGGGAAACACTGAAGCTTTCTTT	CASSLGGNTEAFF
TRBV28	TRBD1	.	TRBJ1-6	TGTGCCAGCAGCCCTGGGAGCAGGGGGGATTCACCCCTCCACTTT	CASSPGSRGDSPLHF
TRBV5-1	TRBD2	.	TRBJ2-2	TGCGCCAGCAGCTCCGGGGGGGCCGGGGAGCTGTTTTTT	CASSSGGAGELFF
TRBV28	.	.	TRBJ2-7	TGTGCCAGCAGTTTGACAGAGGCCTACGAGCAGTACTTC	CASSLTEAYEQYF
TRBV4-3	.	.	TRBJ1-1	TGCGCCAGCAGCCAGGGCGGGGGGGCTGAAGCTTTCTTT	CASSQGGGAEAFF
TRBV27	.	many	TRBJ2-6	TGTGCCAGCAGTTTAGGAGTGGGTCGAGACTCTGGGGCCAACGTCCTGACTTTC	CASSLGVGRDSGANVLTF
TRBV4-1	.	.	TRBJ2-2	TGCGCCAGCAGCCAAGATATGGGGGAGCTGTTTTTT	CASSQDMGELFF
TRBV5-8	TRBD1	.	TRBJ1-1	TGTGCCAGCAGCTTACAGGGGGCTGTGAACACTGAAGCTTTCTTT	CASSLQGAVNTEAFF
TRBV9	TRBD1	.	TRBJ1-5	TGTGCCAGCAGCTTGACAGGGGTAGGTCAGCCCCAGCATTTT	CASSLTGVGQPQHF
TRBV30	.	.	TRBJ1-6	TGTGCCTGGAGTGTCGACGATAATTCACCCCTCCACTTT	CAWSVDDNSPLHF
TRBV6-2/TRBV6-3	.	.	TRBJ2-7	TGTGCCAGCAGTACCCGTTGGGAAGCAGAGCAGTACTTC	CASSTRWEAEQYF
TRBV6-2/TRBV6-3	.	.	TRBJ1-1	TGTGCCAGCAGTTATGGGCAGAACACTGAAGCTTTCTTT	CASSYGQNTEAFF
TRBV5-4	.	.	TRBJ2-3	TGTGCCAGCAGCTTGGATTTGGGTCCAACAGATACGCAGTATTTT	CASSLDLGPTDTQYF
TRBV5-4	.	.	TRBJ2-3	TGTGCCAGCAGCTTGGCAACAGGGTCGGGCCCAGATACGCAGTATTTT	CASSLATGSGPDTQYF
TRBV6-6	.	.	TRBJ1-6	TGTGCCAGCAGTTGGGCGGAATCACCCCTCCACTTT	CASSWAESPLHF
TRBV30	TRBD1	.	TRBJ1-2	TGTGCCTGGAGCGGGGACAGGCCTAGCGGCTACACCTTC	CAWSGDRPSGYTF
TRBV4-2	.	.	TRBJ2-3	TGTGCCAGCAGCCAAGATTCACGGGAAGATACGCAGTATTTT	CASSQDSREDTQYF
TRBV6-1	.	.	TRBJ1-5	TGTGCCAGCAGTGATCCAGGGCTGAGAGGCAATCAGCCCCAGCATTTT	CASSDPGLRGNQPQHF
TRBV29-1	.	.	TRBJ2-7	TGCAGCGTTGCCCATTTAGAACTCGAGCAGTACTTC	CSVAHLELEQYF
TRBV19	.	.	TRBJ1-5	TGTGCCAGTAGTAAGAGGAGCCCGTGGGGACAATCTTTCGCGTCTTGGGGTCAGCCCCAGCATTTT	CASSKRSPWGQSFASWGQPQHF
TRBV7-2	TRBD2	.	TRBJ2-1	TGTGCCAGCAGCTTAGCCCCGGGACTAGCGGGCGGGGAGCAGTTCTTC	CASSLAPGLAGGEQFF
TRBV19	.	.	TRBJ2-3	TGTGCCAGTAGTATCGGGGGAGCAGGGTTTACAGATACGCAGTATTTT	CASSIGGAGFTDTQYF
TRBV28	.	.	TRBJ2-7	TGTGCCAGCAGTTCTCCGGCAGGGGCAACCTACGAGCAGTACTTC	CASSSPAGATYEQYF
TRBV11-2	TRBD2	.	TRBJ2-1	TGTGCCAGCAGCTGGGGCGGGAGGGTCTACAATGAGCAGTTCTTC	CASSWGGRVYNEQFF